This T cell receptor (beta chain) was documented in a study of memory CD4+ T cells and cytomegalovirus serostatus. At the level of the study: This sample comes from healthy Belgian adults, roughly 9 CMV seropositive, roughly 22 seronegative.

In the original workflow: After removing out-of-frame reads, over 2 million distinct TCRbeta sequences remained. Sequencing was performed with immunoSEQ multiplex PCR; in TCRdb, only in-frame clones are kept and a portion is missing. D and trimming were read from the DNA, whereas the V and J calls and clone size are those reported in that table. Of around 30,000 clones listed, about three quarters are singletons. The V end lost 5 bases, the J end lost 2 bases, and 16 bases lay between the germline ends. The CDR3 has 16 amino acids. CDR1 and CDR2 from the germline V gene are SGHVS and FQNEAQ. The sort gate was single viable CD3+CD4+CD8-CD45RO+ cells for memory CD4+ T cells.

The clonotype was recovered from an adult in good health and CMV-seronegative. Some clones in this sample may be carry-over from other donors' samples. The specimen sequenced was memory CD4+ T cells from blood. V is TRBV7-8 and J is TRBJ1-3; the D gene is possibly TRBD1 (6 bases). CDR3 residues: CASSVYRVVAGNTIYF. The DNA for the CDR3 is TGTGCCAGCAGCGTATACAGGGTGGTAGCTGGAAACACCATATATTTT.